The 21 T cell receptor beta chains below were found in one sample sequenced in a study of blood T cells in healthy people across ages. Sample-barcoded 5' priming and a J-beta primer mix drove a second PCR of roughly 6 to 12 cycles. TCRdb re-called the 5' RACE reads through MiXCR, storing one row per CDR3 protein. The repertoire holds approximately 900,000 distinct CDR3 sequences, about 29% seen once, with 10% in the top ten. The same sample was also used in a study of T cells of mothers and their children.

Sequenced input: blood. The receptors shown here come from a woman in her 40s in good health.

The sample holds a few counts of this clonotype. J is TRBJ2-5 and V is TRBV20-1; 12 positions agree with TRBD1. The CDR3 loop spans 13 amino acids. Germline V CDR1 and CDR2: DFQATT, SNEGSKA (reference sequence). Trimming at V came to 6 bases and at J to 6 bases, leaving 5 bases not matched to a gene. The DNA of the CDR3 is TGCAGTGCCCAGGGACAGGGGGCCAAGACCCAGTACTTC. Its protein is CSAQGQGAKTQYF.

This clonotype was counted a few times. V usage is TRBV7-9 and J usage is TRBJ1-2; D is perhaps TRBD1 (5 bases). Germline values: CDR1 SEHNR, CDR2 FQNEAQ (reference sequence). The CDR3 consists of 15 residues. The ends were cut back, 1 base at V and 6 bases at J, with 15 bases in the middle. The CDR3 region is CASSLVGGRVHGYTF. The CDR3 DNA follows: TGTGCCAGCAGCTTAGTCGGGGGAAGGGTCCATGGCTACACCTTC.

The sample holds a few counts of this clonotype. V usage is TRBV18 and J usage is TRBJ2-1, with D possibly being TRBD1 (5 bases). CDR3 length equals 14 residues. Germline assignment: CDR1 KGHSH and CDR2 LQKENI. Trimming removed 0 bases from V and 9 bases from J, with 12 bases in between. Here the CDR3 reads CASSPPGQGAEQFF. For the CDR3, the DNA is TGTGCCAGCTCACCACCCGGACAAGGGGCTGAGCAGTTCTTC.

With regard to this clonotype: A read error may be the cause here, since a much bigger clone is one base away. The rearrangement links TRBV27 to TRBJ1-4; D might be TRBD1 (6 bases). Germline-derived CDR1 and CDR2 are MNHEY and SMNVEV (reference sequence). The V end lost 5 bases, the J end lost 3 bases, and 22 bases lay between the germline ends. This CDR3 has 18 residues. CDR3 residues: CASSDHSTPGAANEKLFF. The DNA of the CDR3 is TGTGCCAGCAGTGATCACTCTACCCCGGGGGCAGCTAATGAAAAACTGTTTTTT.

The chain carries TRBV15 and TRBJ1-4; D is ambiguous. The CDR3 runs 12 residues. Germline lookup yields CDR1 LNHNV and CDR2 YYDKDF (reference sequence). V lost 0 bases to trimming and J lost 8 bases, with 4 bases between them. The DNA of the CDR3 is TGTGCCACCAGCAGAGATTGGGAAAAACTGTTTTTT. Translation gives CATSRDWEKLFF.

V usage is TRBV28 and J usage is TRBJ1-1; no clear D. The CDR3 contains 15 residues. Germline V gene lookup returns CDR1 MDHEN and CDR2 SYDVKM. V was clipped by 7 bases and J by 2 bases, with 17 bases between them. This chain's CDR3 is CASTPWTLRNTEAFF. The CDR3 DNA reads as TGTGCCAGCACCCCCTGGACCTTAAGAAACACTGAAGCTTTCTTT.

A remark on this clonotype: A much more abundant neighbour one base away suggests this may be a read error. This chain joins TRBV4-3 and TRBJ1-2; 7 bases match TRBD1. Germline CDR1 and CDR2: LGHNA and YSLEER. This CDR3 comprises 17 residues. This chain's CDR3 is CASNQAQGGGDPYGYTF. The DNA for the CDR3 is TGCGCCAGCAACCAAGCTCAGGGAGGGGGCGACCCCTATGGCTACACCTTC.

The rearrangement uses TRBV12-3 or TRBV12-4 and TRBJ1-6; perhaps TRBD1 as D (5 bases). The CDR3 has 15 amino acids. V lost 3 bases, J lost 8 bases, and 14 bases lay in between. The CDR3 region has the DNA TGTGCCAGCAGTTTGGCGGAAGGGACGGATTCACCCCTCCACTTT. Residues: CASSLAEGTDSPLHF.

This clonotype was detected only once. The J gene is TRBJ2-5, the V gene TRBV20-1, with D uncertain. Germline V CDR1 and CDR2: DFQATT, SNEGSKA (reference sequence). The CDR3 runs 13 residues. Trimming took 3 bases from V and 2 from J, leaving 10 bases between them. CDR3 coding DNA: TGCAGTGCTAGCCTCCCCTCTCAAGAGACCCAGTACTTC. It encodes CSASLPSQETQYF.

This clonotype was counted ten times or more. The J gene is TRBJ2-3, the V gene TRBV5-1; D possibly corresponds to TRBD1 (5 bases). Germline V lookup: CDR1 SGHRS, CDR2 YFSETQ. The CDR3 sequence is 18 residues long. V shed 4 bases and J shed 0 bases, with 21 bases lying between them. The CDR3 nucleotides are TGCGCCAGCAGCGGAGCCGGCCCAACGCGGACAAGCACAGATACGCAGTATTTT. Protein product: CASSGAGPTRTSTDTQYF.

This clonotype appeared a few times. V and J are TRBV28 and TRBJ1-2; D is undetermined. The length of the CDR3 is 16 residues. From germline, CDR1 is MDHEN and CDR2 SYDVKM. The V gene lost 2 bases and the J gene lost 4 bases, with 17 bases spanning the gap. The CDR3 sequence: CASSLKMRAVGYGYTF. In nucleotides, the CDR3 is TGTGCCAGCAGTTTAAAGATGAGGGCGGTAGGCTATGGCTACACCTTC.

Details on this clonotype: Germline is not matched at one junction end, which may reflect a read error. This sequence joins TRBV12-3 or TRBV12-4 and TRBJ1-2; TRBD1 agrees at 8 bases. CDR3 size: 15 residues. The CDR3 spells CASSPRQGPNYGHTF. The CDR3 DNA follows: TGTGCCAGCAGTCCTCGACAGGGGCCCAACTATGGCCACACCTTC.

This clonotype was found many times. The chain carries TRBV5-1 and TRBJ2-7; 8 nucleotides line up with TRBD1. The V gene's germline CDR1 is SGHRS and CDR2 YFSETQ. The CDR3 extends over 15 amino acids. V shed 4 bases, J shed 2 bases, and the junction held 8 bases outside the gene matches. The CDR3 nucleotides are TGCGCCAGCAGCCCAAACACAGGGGGGACCTACGAGCAGTACTTC. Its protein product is CASSPNTGGTYEQYF.

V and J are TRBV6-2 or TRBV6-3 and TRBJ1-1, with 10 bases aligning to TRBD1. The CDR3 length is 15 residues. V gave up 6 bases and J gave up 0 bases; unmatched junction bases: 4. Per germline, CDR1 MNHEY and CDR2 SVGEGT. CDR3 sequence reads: CASRRQGALNTEAFF. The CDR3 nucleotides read TGTGCCAGCAGACGACAGGGGGCCTTGAACACTGAAGCTTTCTTT.

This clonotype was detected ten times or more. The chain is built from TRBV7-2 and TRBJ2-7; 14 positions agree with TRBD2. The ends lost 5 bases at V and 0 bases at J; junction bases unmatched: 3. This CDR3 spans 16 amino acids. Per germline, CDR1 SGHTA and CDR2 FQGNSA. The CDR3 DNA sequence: TGTGCCAGCAGCCCAGGGACTAGCGGGGGCTCCTACGAGCAGTACTTC. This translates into CASSPGTSGGSYEQYF.

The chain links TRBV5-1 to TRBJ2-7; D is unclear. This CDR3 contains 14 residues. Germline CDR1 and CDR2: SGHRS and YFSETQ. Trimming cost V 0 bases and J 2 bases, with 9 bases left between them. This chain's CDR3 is CASSLENTAYEQYF. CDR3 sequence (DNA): TGCGCCAGCAGCTTGGAAAACACAGCCTACGAGCAGTACTTC.

The CDR3 nucleotides are TGTGCTAGTGGTCCCGGACAGGGACCCTACGAGCAGTACTTC. Translation: CASGPGQGPYEQYF. This chain joins TRBV12-5 and TRBJ2-7, with 8 bases lining up with TRBD1. The CDR3 length is 14 residues. CDR1 is LGHNT and CDR2 is FRNRAP in the germline V gene. Trimming at V came to 5 bases and at J to 2 bases, leaving 5 bases not matched to a gene.

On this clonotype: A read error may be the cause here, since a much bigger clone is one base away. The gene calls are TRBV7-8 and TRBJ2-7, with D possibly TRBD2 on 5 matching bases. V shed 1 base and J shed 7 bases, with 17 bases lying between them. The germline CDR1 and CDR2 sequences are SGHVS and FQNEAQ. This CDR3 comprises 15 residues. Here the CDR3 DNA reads TGTGCCAGCAGCTTAGATATTTCGGGGTTCAATGAGCAGTACTTC. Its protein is CASSLDISGFNEQYF.

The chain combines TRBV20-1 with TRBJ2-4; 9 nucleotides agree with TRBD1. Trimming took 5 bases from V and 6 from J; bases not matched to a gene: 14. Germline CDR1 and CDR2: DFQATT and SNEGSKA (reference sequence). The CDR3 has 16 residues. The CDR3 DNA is TGCAGTGCTGTCAGGGGGGGGGACAGGGAGCGAAACATTCAGTACTTC. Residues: CSAVRGGDRERNIQYF.

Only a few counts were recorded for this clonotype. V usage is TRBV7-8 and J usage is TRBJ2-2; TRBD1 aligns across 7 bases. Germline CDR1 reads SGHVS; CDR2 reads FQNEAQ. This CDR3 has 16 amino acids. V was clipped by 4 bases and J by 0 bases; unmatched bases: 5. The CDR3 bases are TGTGCCAGCAGCTATAACAGGGGCCCGAACACCGGGGAGCTGTTTTTT. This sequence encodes CASSYNRGPNTGELFF.

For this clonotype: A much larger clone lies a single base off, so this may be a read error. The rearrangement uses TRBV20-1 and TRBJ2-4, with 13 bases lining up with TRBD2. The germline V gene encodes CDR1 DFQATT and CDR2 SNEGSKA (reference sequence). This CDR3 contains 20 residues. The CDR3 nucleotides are TGCAGTACTAGGAGCCCCCTAGGGACTAGCGGGACCACGAGATGGGACATTCAGTACTTC. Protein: CSTRSPLGTSGTTRWDIQYF.